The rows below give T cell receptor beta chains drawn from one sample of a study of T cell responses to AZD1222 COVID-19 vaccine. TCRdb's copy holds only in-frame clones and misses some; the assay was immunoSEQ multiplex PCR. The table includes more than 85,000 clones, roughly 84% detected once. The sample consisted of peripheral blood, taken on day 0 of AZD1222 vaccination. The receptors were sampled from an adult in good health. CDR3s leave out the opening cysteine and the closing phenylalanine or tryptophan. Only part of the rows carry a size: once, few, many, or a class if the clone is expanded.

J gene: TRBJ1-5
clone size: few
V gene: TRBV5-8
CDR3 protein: ASSLAPSPH

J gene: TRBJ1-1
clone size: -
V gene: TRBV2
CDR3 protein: ASRSNRNTEAF

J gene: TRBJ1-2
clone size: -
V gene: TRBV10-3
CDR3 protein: AISVYDRRDSDGYGYT

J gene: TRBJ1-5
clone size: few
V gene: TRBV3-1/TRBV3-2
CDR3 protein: ASSPTQVPGQPQH

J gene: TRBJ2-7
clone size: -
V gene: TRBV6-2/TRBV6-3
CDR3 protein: ASSYDASSGAYEQY

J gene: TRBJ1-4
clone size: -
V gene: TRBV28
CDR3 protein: ASSFTATNEKLF

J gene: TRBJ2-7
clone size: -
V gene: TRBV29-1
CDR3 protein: SARVIGDYEQY

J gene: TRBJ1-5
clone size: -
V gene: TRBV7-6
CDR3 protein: ASSSPGQPQH

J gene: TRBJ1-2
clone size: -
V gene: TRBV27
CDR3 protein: ASATTGTYGYT

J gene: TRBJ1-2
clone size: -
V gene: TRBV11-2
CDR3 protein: ASSLGEGLGGYT

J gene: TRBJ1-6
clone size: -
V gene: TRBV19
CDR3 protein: ASRIDSGANSPLH

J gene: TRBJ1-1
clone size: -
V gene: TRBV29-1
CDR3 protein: SVGPGGHTEAF

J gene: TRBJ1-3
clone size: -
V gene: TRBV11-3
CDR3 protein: ASSFFKGARGNTIY

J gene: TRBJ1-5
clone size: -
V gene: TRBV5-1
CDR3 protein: ASSLAGQVHQPQH

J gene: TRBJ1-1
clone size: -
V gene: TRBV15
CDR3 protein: ATSRDNRGEAF

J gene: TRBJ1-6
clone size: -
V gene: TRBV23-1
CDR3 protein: ASTPRDRAYSPLH

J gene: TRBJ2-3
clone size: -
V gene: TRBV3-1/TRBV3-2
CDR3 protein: ASSQTGRTTDTQY

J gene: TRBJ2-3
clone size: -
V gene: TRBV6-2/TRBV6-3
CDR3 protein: ASSSGTTLRTDTQY

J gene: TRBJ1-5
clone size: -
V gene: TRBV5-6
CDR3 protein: ASSAWSRPNQPQH

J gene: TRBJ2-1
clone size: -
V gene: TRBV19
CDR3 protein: ASSILAGGGEQF

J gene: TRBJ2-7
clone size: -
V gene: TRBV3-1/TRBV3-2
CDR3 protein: ASSQDPPYEQY

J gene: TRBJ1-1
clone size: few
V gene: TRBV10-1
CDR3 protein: ASSEYLDGDTEAF

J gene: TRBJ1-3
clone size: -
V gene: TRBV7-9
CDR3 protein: ASSPGQGDVNTIY

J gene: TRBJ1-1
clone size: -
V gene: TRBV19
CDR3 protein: ASRPGTANTEAF

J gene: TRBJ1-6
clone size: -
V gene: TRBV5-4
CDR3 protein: ASSFGTGGADSYNSPLH

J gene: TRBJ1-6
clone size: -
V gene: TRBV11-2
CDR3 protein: ASSRYNSGNSPLH

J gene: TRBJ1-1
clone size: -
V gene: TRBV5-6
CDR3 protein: ASSGGFGSTEAF

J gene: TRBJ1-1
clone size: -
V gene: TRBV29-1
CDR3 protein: SVVGTREAF

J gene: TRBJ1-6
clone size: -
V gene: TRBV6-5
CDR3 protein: ASSPSAGLTPLH

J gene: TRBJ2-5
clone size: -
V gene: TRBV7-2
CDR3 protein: ASSLSTGSKTQY

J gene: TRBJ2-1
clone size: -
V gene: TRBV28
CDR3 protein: ASKTGPREQF

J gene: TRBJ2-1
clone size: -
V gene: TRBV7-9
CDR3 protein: ASSQGLQTNEQF

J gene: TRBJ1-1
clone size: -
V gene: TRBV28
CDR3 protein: ASSPRRGRSEAF

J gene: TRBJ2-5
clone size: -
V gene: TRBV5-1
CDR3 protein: ASSLGGTQETQY

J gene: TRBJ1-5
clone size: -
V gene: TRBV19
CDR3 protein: ASSKGTLSNQPQH

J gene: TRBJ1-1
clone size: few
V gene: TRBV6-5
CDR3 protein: ASSYEPGGTEAF

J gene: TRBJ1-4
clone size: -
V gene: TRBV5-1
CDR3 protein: ASSLVGTGNEKLF

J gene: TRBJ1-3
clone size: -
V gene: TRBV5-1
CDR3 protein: ASSLDRNGNTIY

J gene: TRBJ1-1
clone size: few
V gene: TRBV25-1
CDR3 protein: ASSEYGGGGTEAF

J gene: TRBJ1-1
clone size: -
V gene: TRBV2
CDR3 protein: ASRGTALQKAF

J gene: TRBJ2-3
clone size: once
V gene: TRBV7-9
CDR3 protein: ASSQGSGLDTDTQY

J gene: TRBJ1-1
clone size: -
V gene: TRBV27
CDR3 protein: ASSGGARNTEAF

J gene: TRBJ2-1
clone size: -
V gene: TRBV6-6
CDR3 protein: ASSQPPYNEQF

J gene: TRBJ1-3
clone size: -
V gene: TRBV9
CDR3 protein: ASSGQGRSGNTIY

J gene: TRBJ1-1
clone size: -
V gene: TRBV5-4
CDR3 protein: ASSADMQNTEAF

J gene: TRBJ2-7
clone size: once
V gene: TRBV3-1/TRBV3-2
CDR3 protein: ASSPRGYEQY

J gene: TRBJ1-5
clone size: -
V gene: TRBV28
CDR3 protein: ASTGGGAGNQPQH

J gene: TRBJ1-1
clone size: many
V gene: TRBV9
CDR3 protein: ASSVAAGGTEAF

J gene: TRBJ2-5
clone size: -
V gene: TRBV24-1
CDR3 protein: ATSDFGLPETQY

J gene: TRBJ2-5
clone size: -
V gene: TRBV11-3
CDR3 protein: ASSSPGIPSETQY

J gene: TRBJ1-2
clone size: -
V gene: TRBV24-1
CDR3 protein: ATSDFDKNYGYT

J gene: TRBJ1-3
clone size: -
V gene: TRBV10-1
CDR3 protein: ASSESGRDAGNTIY

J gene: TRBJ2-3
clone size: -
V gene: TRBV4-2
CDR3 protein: ASSQDPSRGGTDTQY

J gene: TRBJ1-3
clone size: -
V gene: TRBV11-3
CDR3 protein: ASSHRTGQRNTIY